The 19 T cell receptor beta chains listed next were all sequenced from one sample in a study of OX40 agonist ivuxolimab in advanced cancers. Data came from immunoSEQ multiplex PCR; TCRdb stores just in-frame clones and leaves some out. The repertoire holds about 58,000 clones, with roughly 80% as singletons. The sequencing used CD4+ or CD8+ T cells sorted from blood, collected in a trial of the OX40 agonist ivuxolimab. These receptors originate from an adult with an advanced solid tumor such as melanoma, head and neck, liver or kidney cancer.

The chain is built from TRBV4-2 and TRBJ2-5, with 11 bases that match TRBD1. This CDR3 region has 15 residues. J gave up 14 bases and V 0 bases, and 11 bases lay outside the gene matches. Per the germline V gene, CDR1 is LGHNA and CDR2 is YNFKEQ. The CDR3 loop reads CASSQERTGGAPLYF. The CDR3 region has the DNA TGTGCCAGCAGCCAAGAGAGGACAGGGGGCGCTCCCCTTTACTTC.

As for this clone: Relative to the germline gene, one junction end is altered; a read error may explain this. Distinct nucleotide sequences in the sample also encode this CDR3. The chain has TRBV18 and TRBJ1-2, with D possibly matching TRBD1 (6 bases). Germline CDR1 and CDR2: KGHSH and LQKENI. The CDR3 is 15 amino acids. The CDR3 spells CASSPPDRFVYGYTF. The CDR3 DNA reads TGCGCCAGCTCACCTCCCGACAGGTTTGTTTATGGCTACACCTTC. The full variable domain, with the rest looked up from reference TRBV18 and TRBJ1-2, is NAGVMQNPRHLVRRRGQEARLRCSPMKGHSHVYWYRQLPEEGLKFMVYLQKENIIDESGMPKERFSAEFPKEGPSILRIQQVVRGDSAAYFCASSPPDRFVYGYTFGSGTRLTVV.

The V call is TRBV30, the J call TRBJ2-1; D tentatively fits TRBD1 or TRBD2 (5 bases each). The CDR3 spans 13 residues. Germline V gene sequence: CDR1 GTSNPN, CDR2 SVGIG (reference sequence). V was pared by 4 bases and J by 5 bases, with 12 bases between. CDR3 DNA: TGTGCCTGGAAAGCGCCGGGGCACAATGAGCAGTTCTTC. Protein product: CAWKAPGHNEQFF.

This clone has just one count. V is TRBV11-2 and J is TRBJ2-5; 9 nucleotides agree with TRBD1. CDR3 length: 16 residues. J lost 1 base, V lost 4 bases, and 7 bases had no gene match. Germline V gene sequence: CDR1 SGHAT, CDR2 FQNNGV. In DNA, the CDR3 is TGTGCCAGCAGCTCCTGGACAGGGGCGTCCCAAGAGACCCAGTACTTC. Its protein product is CASSSWTGASQETQYF.

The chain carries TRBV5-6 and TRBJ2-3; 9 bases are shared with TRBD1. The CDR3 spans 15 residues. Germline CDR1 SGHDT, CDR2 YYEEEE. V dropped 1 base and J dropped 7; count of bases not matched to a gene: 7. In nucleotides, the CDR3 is TGTGCCAGCAGCTTGACGGGACAGGGAGGCCATACGCAGTATTTT. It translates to CASSLTGQGGHTQYF.

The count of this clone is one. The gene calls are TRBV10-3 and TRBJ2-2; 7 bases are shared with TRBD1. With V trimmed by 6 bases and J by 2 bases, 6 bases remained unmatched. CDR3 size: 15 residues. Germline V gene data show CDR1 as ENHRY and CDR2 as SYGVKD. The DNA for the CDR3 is TGTGCCATCAGGAAACAGGGGACCAACACCGGGGAGCTGTTTTTT. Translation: CAIRKQGTNTGELFF.

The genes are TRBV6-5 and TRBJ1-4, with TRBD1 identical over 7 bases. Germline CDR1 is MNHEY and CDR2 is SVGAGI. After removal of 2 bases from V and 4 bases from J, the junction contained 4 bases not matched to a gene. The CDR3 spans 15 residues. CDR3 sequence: CASSYTTGINEKLFF. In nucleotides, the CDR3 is TGTGCCAGCAGTTACACGACAGGGATTAATGAAAAACTGTTTTTT.

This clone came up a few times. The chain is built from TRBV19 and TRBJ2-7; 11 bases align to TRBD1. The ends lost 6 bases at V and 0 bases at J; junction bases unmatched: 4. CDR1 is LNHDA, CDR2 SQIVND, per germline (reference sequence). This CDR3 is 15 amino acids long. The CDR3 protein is CASRTGTGGSYEQYF. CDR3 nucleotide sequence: TGTGCCAGTAGAACCGGGACAGGGGGCTCCTACGAGCAGTACTTC.

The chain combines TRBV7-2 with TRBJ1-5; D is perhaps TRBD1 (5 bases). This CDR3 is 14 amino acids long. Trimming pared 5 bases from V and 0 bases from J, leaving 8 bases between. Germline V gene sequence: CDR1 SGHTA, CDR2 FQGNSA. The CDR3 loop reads CASSPGISNQPQHF. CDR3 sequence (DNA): TGTGCCAGCAGCCCAGGGATTAGCAATCAGCCCCAGCATTTT.

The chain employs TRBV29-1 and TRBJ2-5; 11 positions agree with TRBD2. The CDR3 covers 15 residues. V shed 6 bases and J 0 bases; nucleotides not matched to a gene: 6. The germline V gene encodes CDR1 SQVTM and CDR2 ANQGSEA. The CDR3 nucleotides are TGCAGCGTCAAGTTACTAGCGGGGGACCAAGAGACCCAGTACTTC. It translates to CSVKLLAGDQETQYF.

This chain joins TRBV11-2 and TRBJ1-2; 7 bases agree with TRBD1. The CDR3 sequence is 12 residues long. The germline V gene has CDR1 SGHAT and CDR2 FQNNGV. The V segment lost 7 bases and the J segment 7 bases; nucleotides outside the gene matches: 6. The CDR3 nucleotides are TGTGCCAGCACCAGACAGGGCTTTGGCTACACCTTC. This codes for CASTRQGFGYTF.

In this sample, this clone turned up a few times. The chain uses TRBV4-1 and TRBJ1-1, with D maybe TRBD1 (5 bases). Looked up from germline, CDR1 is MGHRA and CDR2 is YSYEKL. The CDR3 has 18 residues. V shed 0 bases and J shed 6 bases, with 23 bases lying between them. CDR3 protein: CASSQDRGVVTGESEAFF. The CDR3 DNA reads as TGCGCCAGCAGCCAAGATAGGGGAGTTGTCACAGGAGAATCTGAAGCTTTCTTT.

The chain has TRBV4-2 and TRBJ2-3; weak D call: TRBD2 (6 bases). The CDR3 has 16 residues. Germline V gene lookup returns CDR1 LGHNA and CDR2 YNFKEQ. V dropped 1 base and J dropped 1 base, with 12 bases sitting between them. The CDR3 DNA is TGTGCCAGCAGCCAAGCCCATTCTAGCGGCACAGATACGCAGTATTTT. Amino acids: CASSQAHSSGTDTQYF.

As DNA, the CDR3 is TGCGCCAGCAGCTTGGGGCCAGGGGAAGAGACCCAGTACTTC. It is translated as CASSLGPGEETQYF. The chain is built from TRBV5-1 and TRBJ2-5; the D gene is possibly TRBD1 (6 bases). Per germline, CDR1 SGHRS and CDR2 YFSETQ. With 0 bases removed from V and 3 bases from J, the gap between germline ends came to 9 bases. The CDR3 has 14 residues.

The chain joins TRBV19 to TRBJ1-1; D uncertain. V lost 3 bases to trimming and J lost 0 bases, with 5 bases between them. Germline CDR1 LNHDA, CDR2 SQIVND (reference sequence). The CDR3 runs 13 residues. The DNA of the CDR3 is TGTGCCAGTAGTATGGTGTTGAACACTGAAGCTTTCTTT. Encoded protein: CASSMVLNTEAFF.

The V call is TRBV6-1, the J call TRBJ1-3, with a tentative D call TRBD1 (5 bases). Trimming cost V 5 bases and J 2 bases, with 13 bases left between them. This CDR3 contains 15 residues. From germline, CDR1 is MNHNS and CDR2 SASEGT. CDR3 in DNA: TGTGCCAGCAGTTTAACAGGTTATGCTGGAAACACCATATATTTT. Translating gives CASSLTGYAGNTIYF.

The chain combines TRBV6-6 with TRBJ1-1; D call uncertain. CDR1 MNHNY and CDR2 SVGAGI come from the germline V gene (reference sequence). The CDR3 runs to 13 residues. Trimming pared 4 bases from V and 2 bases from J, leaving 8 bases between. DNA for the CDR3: TGTGCCAGCAGTTCGCGGATAAACACTGAAGCTTTCTTT. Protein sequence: CASSSRINTEAFF.

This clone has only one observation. As DNA, the CDR3 is TGTGCCAGCAGAGTGACAGGGGGAACTGAAGCTTTCTTT. Its translation is CASRVTGGTEAFF. The genes are TRBV5-6 and TRBJ1-1, with 9 nucleotides matching TRBD1. This CDR3 is 13 amino acids long. Per germline, CDR1 SGHDT and CDR2 YYEEEE. The J segment lost 5 bases and the V segment lost 5 bases, leaving 4 bases of the junction unmatched.

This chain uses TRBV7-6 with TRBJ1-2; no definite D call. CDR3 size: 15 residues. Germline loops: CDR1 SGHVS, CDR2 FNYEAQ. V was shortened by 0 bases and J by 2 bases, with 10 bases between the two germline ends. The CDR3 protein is CASSLARGSNYGYTF. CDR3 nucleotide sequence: TGTGCCAGCAGCTTAGCGCGGGGATCAAACTATGGCTACACCTTC.